Detailed here is one TCR beta chain. Original data processing: How many nucleated cells were present was estimated from reference gene primer amplification. This table comes from immunoSEQ multiplex PCR, and its TCRdb copy is limited to in-frame clones, with some not included. V and J calls and clone size come straight from that table; D and trimming were deduced from the DNA. The sample lists about 130,000 clones, roughly 90% occurring once. This sample is part of a study of blood T cell repertoires in COVID-19. About the study: Sample material is recorded as cDNA or gDNA derived from T cells, B-cell-depleted T cells, or PBMCs.

The TCR comes from a man in his sixties with COVID-19, enrolled during active disease. Sequenced input: peripheral blood.

DNA for the CDR3: TGTGCCAGTAGTATACAGGCGGGTCTTCATACAGATACGCAGTATTTT. Protein sequence: CASSIQAGLHTDTQYF. This chain connects TRBV19 to TRBJ2-3, with D possibly being TRBD2 (5 bases). CDR1 is LNHDA and CDR2 is SQIVND in the germline V gene (reference sequence). The CDR3 covers 16 residues. Trimming removed 2 bases from V and 3 bases from J, with 15 bases in between.